Below, 17 T cell receptor beta chains from the same sample are listed, as sequenced in a study of T cell repertoires in cytomegalovirus infection. Each CDR3 protein is one row after TCRdb ran MiXCR on the reads. The sample carries 640,000 or so distinct CDR3 sequences, around a third recorded once. These receptors lack a known antigen. Sequenced material: cultured PBMCs, taken from culture after CMV antigen stimulation. These receptors came from a human donor in good health (CMV status not recorded). Some clones in this sample may be carry-over from other donors' samples.

This clonotype came up many times. The chain combines TRBV7-2 with TRBJ2-3; 7 bases line up with TRBD2. CDR3 length equals 16 residues. Germline-derived CDR1 and CDR2 are SGHTA and FQGNSA. Germline trimming cut 5 bases from V and 5 bases from J; bases unmatched to any gene: 13. This chain's CDR3 is CASSPMSGTVRDTQYF. The CDR3 region has the DNA TGTGCCAGCAGCCCGATGAGCGGGACGGTGCGAGATACGCAGTATTTT.

This clonotype came up many times. The chain couples TRBV28 to TRBJ1-1; D is undetermined. V shed 6 bases and J shed 8 bases, with 10 bases lying between them. Per germline, CDR1 MDHEN and CDR2 SYDVKM. The CDR3 length is 11 residues. CDR3 sequence (DNA): TGTGCCAGCAGCTTTGGCGGGGAAGCTTTCTTT. Its protein is CASSFGGEAFF.

V and J are TRBV28 and TRBJ1-5; D not resolved. The germline V and J ends were trimmed by 3 bases and 3 bases, with 12 bases remaining between them. Germline lookup yields CDR1 MDHEN and CDR2 SYDVKM. The CDR3 consists of 15 residues. The CDR3 DNA is TGTGCCAGCAGTTTTCGGGTGAGGGACAATCAGCCCCAGCATTTT. It encodes CASSFRVRDNQPQHF.

The V call is TRBV7-9, the J call TRBJ1-1, with TRBD1 as a possible D gene (5 bases). Per the germline V gene, CDR1 is SEHNR and CDR2 is FQNEAQ (reference sequence). The V and J ends lost 5 bases and 6 bases respectively, with 10 bases between them. The CDR3 has 12 amino acids. CDR3 coding DNA: TGTGCCAGCAGCCGAAGAGGGGCTGAAGCTTTCTTT. It yields the protein CASSRRGAEAFF.

The chain recombines TRBV4-3 with TRBJ2-3, with 7 bases matching TRBD2. The junction had 9 bases not matched to a gene; V was cut back by 4 bases and J by 2 bases. Germline-derived CDR1 and CDR2 are LGHNA and YSLEER. This CDR3 is built from 16 residues. Written as DNA, the CDR3 is TGCGCCAGCAGCCGATATCCTGCGGGAGACACAGATACGCAGTATTTT. Translating it yields CASSRYPAGDTDTQYF.

The J gene is TRBJ1-1, the V gene TRBV20-1; the D is unclear. Germline lookup yields CDR1 DFQATT and CDR2 SNEGSKA (reference sequence). This CDR3 has 13 residues. The V end was cut by 3 bases, the J end by 1 base, with 9 bases between. CDR3 sequence reads: CSASDTSNTEAFF. The CDR3 nucleotides read TGCAGTGCTAGCGATACCTCGAACACTGAAGCTTTCTTT.

The CDR3 DNA reads as TGTGCCAGTTCCGAGCACCCTGGGCCAGTCAATCAGCCCCAGCATTTT. Translation: CASSEHPGPVNQPQHF. This chain connects TRBV2 to TRBJ1-5, with unresolved D. Germline V gene data show CDR1 as SNHLY and CDR2 as FYNNEI. Trimming pared 9 bases from V and 3 bases from J, leaving 21 bases between. The CDR3 is 16 residues long.

This clonotype appeared once. V usage is TRBV28 and J usage is TRBJ1-5; D is unresolved. The V gene's germline CDR1 is MDHEN and CDR2 SYDVKM. This CDR3 has 14 amino acids. V lost 7 bases and J lost 6, with 16 bases in between. The CDR3 DNA reads as TGTGCCAGCACCGCAGCAAACCGTCTTCAGCCCCAGCATTTT. It encodes CASTAANRLQPQHF. The whole variable domain, remainder taken from reference TRBV28 and TRBJ1-5, is DVKVTQSSRYLVKRTGEKVFLECVQDMDHENMFWYRQDPGLGLRLIYFSYDVKMKEKGDIPEGYSVSREKKERFSLILESASTNQTSMYLCASTAANRLQPQHFGDGTRLSIL.

This rearrangement joins TRBV7-2 to TRBJ2-5; tentatively, D is TRBD1 or TRBD2 (6 bases each). CDR1 SGHTA and CDR2 FQGNSA come from the germline V gene. V was clipped by 4 bases and J by 7 bases, with 16 bases between them. This CDR3 has 14 residues. CDR3 DNA: TGTGCCAGCAGCTCCCGGGGGCCCACGGGGACCCAGTACTTC. It codes for CASSSRGPTGTQYF.

This clonotype has at least ten counts. The chain uses TRBV7-2 and TRBJ2-7; a possible D gene is TRBD1 (6 bases). Trimming left V 1 base short and J 6 bases short, with 19 bases between. Germline CDR1 SGHTA, CDR2 FQGNSA. The CDR3 totals 16 residues. CDR3 region: CASSLGDTAWGIEQYF. For the CDR3, the DNA is TGTGCCAGCAGCTTAGGGGACACCGCGTGGGGTATCGAGCAGTACTTC.

The V gene is TRBV5-4, the J gene TRBJ1-6; D is undetermined. V was trimmed by 4 bases and J by 7 bases, leaving 15 bases between them. CDR1 is SGHNT, CDR2 YYREEE, per germline (reference sequence). This CDR3 spans 15 amino acids. The CDR3 reads CASSLPGLTNSPLHF. The CDR3 DNA follows: TGTGCCAGCAGCCTCCCCGGACTGACGAATTCACCCCTCCACTTT.

This clonotype was recorded a few times. This CDR3 reads CASSTNRDPRRNEQFF. The CDR3 region has the DNA TGTGCCAGTAGTACCAACCGGGACCCGAGGAGGAATGAGCAGTTCTTC. The chain links TRBV19 to TRBJ2-1; D is tentatively TRBD1 or TRBD2 (5 bases each). CDR1 is LNHDA and CDR2 is SQIVND in the germline V gene (reference sequence). V was clipped by 4 bases and J by 7 bases, with 20 bases between them. The CDR3 is made up of 16 amino acids. The full variable domain, in which reference TRBV19 and TRBJ2-1 provide the parts outside the CDR3, is DGGITQSPKYLFRKEGQNVTLSCEQNLNHDAMYWYRQDPGQGLRLIYYSQIVNDFQKGDIAEGYSVSREKKESFPLTVTSAQKNPTAFYLCASSTNRDPRRNEQFFGPGTRLTVL.

In this sample, this clonotype turned up a few times. The CDR3 spells CASSKGDVMAQYF. CDR3 sequence (DNA): TGTGCCAGCAGCAAGGGGGACGTTATGGCCCAGTACTTC. The rearrangement links TRBV7-2 to TRBJ2-5; D is possibly TRBD1 (6 bases). The CDR3 is made up of 13 amino acids. CDR1 is SGHTA and CDR2 is FQGNSA in the germline V gene. V gave up 5 bases and J gave up 9 bases, with 16 bases separating them.

This clonotype was seen many times. The chain links TRBV7-2 to TRBJ2-7; TRBD1 matches 7 bases. The CDR3 contains 15 residues. In germline, CDR1 is SGHTA, CDR2 FQGNSA. Trimming removed 2 bases from V and 3 bases from J; junction bases left unmatched: 7. The CDR3 DNA is TGTGCCAGCAGCTTAAGAGGGGGCGGAATCTACGAGCAGTACTTC. This translates into CASSLRGGGIYEQYF.

This clonotype has a handful of counts. V usage is TRBV4-1 and J usage is TRBJ2-5, with TRBD2 as a possible D gene (5 bases). This CDR3 region has 16 residues. The V and J ends lost 0 bases and 5 bases respectively, with 16 bases between them. Germline V gives CDR1 MGHRA, CDR2 YSYEKL. CDR3 protein: CASSQDILIGGETQYF. CDR3 DNA sequence: TGCGCCAGCAGCCAAGATATTCTGATAGGCGGGGAGACCCAGTACTTC.

This clonotype was counted only a few times. The CDR3 sequence is CASSFSWSGNTIYF. The CDR3, as DNA: TGTGCCAGCAGCTTTAGTTGGTCTGGAAACACCATATATTTT. The chain carries TRBV7-8 and TRBJ1-3; D gene uncertain. Germline loops: CDR1 SGHVS, CDR2 FQNEAQ. Trimming took 3 bases from V and 1 from J, leaving 7 bases between them. CDR3 length: 14 amino acids.

This clonotype appeared a few times. The V and J genes are TRBV27 and TRBJ2-7; 7 nucleotides line up with TRBD2. The length of the CDR3 is 15 residues. Germline CDR1 and CDR2: MNHEY and SMNVEV (reference sequence). V was pared by 6 bases and J by 0 bases, with 8 bases of the junction left unmatched. The CDR3 DNA is TGTGCCAGCAGCCTTAGCGGGTCAAGCTCCTACGAGCAGTACTTC. Translation gives CASSLSGSSSYEQYF.